These T cell receptor beta chains were read from a single sample in a study of blood T cell repertoires in COVID-19. The table came from immunoSEQ multiplex PCR; TCRdb's copy has only in-frame clones and leaves some out. The sample holds about 98,000 clones, 75% to 85% seen once. Sequencing was performed on peripheral blood. The receptors were gathered from a man in his sixties or seventies with acute or convalescent COVID-19. The CDR3 runs from the conserved cysteine through the conserved F or W. A D gene is named only where the DNA matches it firmly. Clone size is shown for a subset of rows, as once, few, many or a class of expanded clone.

V	J	D	size	CDR3	DNA
TRBV28	TRBJ2-1	TRBD1	NA	CASSVNRGASSYNEQFF	TGTGCCAGCAGTGTTAACAGGGGCGCAAGCTCCTACAATGAGCAGTTCTTC
TRBV5-8	TRBJ1-2	TRBD1	NA	CASSFRGLGGYTF	TGTGCCAGCAGCTTCAGGGGGCTGGGAGGCTACACCTTC
TRBV24-1	TRBJ2-5	NA	once	CATSDPSGDGETQYF	TGTGCCACCAGTGATCCGTCAGGGGACGGAGAGACCCAGTACTTC
TRBV13	TRBJ1-4	NA	once	CASSPRRSAGTYEKLFF	TGTGCCAGCAGCCCACGAAGATCCGCGGGGACCTATGAAAAACTGTTTTTT
TRBV2	TRBJ1-5	NA	NA	CASSSQGQPQHF	TGTGCCAGCAGTTCGCAGGGGCAGCCCCAGCATTTT
TRBV2	TRBJ2-5	TRBD1	NA	CASSHAGTGFSETQYF	TGTGCCAGCAGCCATGCCGGGACAGGGTTTTCGGAGACCCAGTACTTC
TRBV20-1	TRBJ2-3	NA	NA	CSASVVVPPDTQYF	TGCAGTGCTAGTGTAGTTGTGCCGCCAGATACGCAGTATTTT
TRBV7-6	TRBJ2-2	NA	NA	CASSLARSGELFF	TGTGCCAGCAGCTTAGCCCGTTCCGGGGAGCTGTTTTTT
TRBV29-1	TRBJ2-1	TRBD2	NA	CSGERDISYNEQFF	TGCAGCGGGGAGCGGGATATATCCTACAATGAGCAGTTCTTC
TRBV29-1	TRBJ2-1	NA	few	CSARELGGSGEQFF	TGCAGCGCCAGAGAGCTGGGAGGAAGTGGTGAGCAGTTCTTC
TRBV6-6	TRBJ2-7	TRBD2	NA	CASSPAGTSGTPRNEQYF	TGTGCCAGCAGTCCGGCCGGGACTAGCGGGACTCCAAGGAACGAGCAGTACTTC
TRBV6-5	TRBJ2-7	NA	NA	CASSSPPWAEQYF	TGTGCCAGCAGTTCCCCGCCGTGGGCCGAGCAGTACTTC
TRBV18	TRBJ2-5	NA	NA	CASSPGTYIETQYF	TGTGCCAGCTCACCCGGGACATACATAGAGACCCAGTACTTC
TRBV7-9	TRBJ1-1	NA	NA	CASSLQGVGAFF	TGTGCCAGCAGCTTACAGGGCGTCGGAGCTTTCTTT
TRBV7-2	TRBJ1-2	NA	few	CASSPSSIANYGYTF	TGTGCCAGCAGTCCCAGCTCTATAGCAAACTATGGCTACACCTTC
TRBV7-7	TRBJ2-1	TRBD2	once	CASSLSVVSSGYNEQFF	TGTGCTAGCAGCTTATCGGTCGTCTCTAGCGGATACAATGAGCAGTTCTTC
TRBV7-2	TRBJ1-1	NA	NA	CASSAVEGTEAFF	TGTGCCAGCAGCGCGGTGGAGGGCACTGAAGCTTTCTTT
TRBV5-1	TRBJ2-1	TRBD1	NA	CASSLGTGPNEQFF	TGCGCCAGCAGCTTGGGGACAGGACCCAATGAGCAGTTCTTC
TRBV7-2	TRBJ2-7	TRBD2	NA	CASSLGGGLAGDEQYF	TGTGCCAGCAGCCTGGGGGGAGGACTAGCGGGAGACGAGCAGTACTTC
TRBV4-1	TRBJ1-2	TRBD1	NA	CASSQVPGQGDYGYTF	TGCGCCAGCAGCCAAGTCCCGGGACAGGGAGACTATGGCTACACCTTC
TRBV4-3	TRBJ1-1	NA	NA	CASSQSRVNTEAFF	TGCGCCAGCAGCCAATCACGGGTGAACACTGAAGCTTTCTTT
TRBV28	TRBJ2-2	NA	NA	CASNEGSNTGELFF	TGTGCCAGCAATGAGGGATCGAACACCGGGGAGCTGTTTTTT
TRBV29-1	TRBJ2-7	NA	NA	CSVDGSGAYEQYF	TGCAGCGTTGACGGTAGCGGCGCCTACGAGCAGTACTTC
TRBV12-3/TRBV12-4	TRBJ2-3	NA	NA	CASSFAGDTQYF	TGTGCCAGCAGCTTCGCGGGAGATACGCAGTATTTT
TRBV2	TRBJ2-5	NA	NA	CAQIRSGVNGETQYF	TGTGCCCAGATCCGTTCAGGTGTTAACGGAGAGACCCAGTACTTC
TRBV24-1	TRBJ1-5	NA	NA	CATSEAGANQPQHF	TGTGCCACCAGTGAAGCGGGGGCCAATCAGCCCCAGCATTTT
TRBV28	TRBJ1-5	NA	NA	CASRSRQPQHF	TGTGCCAGCCGATCGAGGCAGCCCCAGCATTTT
TRBV5-6	TRBJ2-3	TRBD1	NA	CASSGRGRADTQYF	TGTGCCAGCAGCGGCAGGGGGCGTGCAGATACGCAGTATTTT
TRBV29-1	TRBJ2-7	TRBD1	NA	CSVGVASGGPYEQYF	TGCAGCGTTGGAGTGGCGTCAGGGGGACCCTACGAGCAGTACTTC
TRBV7-6	TRBJ1-1	NA	NA	CASSSKQGSDTEAFF	TGTGCCAGCAGCTCTAAACAGGGCTCGGACACTGAAGCTTTCTTT
TRBV28	TRBJ2-2	TRBD2	NA	CASSLWRTSGRTGELFF	TGTGCCAGCAGTTTATGGCGGACTAGCGGGAGGACCGGGGAGCTGTTTTTT
TRBV7-2	TRBJ2-7	NA	NA	CASSSSGFEQYF	TGTGCCAGCAGCTCCTCCGGTTTCGAGCAGTACTTC
TRBV3-1/TRBV3-2	TRBJ1-1	TRBD1	many	CASSPGQGIDTEAFF	TGTGCCAGCAGCCCGGGACAGGGGATTGACACTGAAGCTTTCTTT
TRBV28	TRBJ2-5	TRBD1	NA	CASSNDDRGRETQYF	TGTGCCAGCAGCAACGACGACAGGGGTCGAGAGACCCAGTACTTC
TRBV6-5	TRBJ1-6	NA	NA	CASSGTGNSPLHF	TGTGCCAGTTCCGGGACTGGAAATTCACCCCTCCACTTT
TRBV29-1	TRBJ1-4	TRBD1	NA	CSVEDLGTGDEKLFF	TGCAGCGTTGAAGATCTCGGGACAGGGGATGAAAAACTGTTTTTT
TRBV6-5	TRBJ1-3	TRBD1	NA	CASVRDRVSGNTIYF	TGTGCCAGCGTAAGGGACAGGGTGTCTGGAAACACCATATATTTT
TRBV3-1/TRBV3-2	TRBJ2-5	TRBD1	NA	CASSQPQGALRPETQYF	TGTGCCAGCAGCCAACCACAGGGGGCTTTACGCCCAGAGACCCAGTACTTC
TRBV12-1	TRBJ2-2	NA	NA	CASSSALCLREDTGELFF	TGTGCCAGCAGCTCCGCCCTTTGTCTGCGGGAGGACACCGGGGAGCTGTTTTTT
TRBV9	TRBJ2-7	NA	NA	CASSGPGGHEQYF	TGTGCCAGCAGCGGACCTGGCGGCCACGAGCAGTACTTC
TRBV7-2	TRBJ2-5	TRBD1	NA	CASSLSAGGSETQYF	TGTGCCAGCAGCTTATCTGCAGGGGGCAGTGAGACCCAGTACTTC
TRBV28	TRBJ1-5	NA	NA	CASGRESQPQHF	TGTGCCAGCGGGCGGGAAAGTCAGCCCCAGCATTTT
TRBV29-1	TRBJ1-2	NA	NA	CSVIEGENGYTF	TGCAGCGTTATCGAGGGGGAAAATGGCTACACCTTC
TRBV7-7	TRBJ1-2	NA	few	CASSLARSLRGVYGYTF	TGTGCTAGCAGCTTAGCGAGAAGCTTAAGGGGTGTGTATGGCTACACCTTC
TRBV29-1	TRBJ2-7	TRBD2	few	CSIPSGLNSQYF	TGCAGCATACCTAGCGGCTTAAACTCTCAGTACTTC
TRBV10-3	TRBJ2-5	NA	NA	CAISESPGAQETQYF	TGTGCCATCAGTGAGTCCCCGGGAGCCCAAGAGACCCAGTACTTC
TRBV7-9	TRBJ2-3	TRBD1	NA	CASSDTGGPSTDTQYF	TGTGCCAGCAGCGATACAGGGGGACCTAGCACAGATACGCAGTATTTT
TRBV28	TRBJ1-6	NA	NA	CASARGPSSYNSPLHF	TGTGCCAGTGCCCGCGGGCCGTCTTCCTATAATTCACCCCTCCACTTT